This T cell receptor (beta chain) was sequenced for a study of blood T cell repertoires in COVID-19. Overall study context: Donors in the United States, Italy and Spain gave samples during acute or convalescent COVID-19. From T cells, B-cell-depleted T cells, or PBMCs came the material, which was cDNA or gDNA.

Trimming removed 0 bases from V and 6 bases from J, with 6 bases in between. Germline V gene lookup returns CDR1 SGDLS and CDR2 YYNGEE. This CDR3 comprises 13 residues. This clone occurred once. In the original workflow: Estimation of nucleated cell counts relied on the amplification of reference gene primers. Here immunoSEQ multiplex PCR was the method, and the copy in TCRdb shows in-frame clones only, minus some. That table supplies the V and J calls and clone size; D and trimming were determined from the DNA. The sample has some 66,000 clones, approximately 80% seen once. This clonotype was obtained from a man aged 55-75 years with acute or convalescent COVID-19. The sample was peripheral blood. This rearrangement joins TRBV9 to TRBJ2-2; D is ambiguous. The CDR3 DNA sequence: TGTGCCAGCAGCGTAGTCGTTTCCGGGGAGCTGTTTTTT. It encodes CASSVVVSGELFF.